This T cell receptor beta chain was recovered during a study of identical twins. In germline, CDR1 is DFQATT, CDR2 SNEGSKA (reference sequence). This CDR3 has 13 residues. Using its own MiXCR run on the 5' RACE reads, TCRdb lists one record per CDR3 protein. This sample yields about 1.7 million distinct CDR3 sequences, of which less than 35% are seen a single time; more than 0.25% belongs to the top ten. The sample taken for sequencing was cord blood. The J gene is TRBJ2-4, the V gene TRBV20-1; D gene uncertain. The end of the DNA is better explained by TRBJ2-7, so the J call may be wrong. This TCR was sampled from a newborn girl in good health. As DNA, the CDR3 is TGCAGTGCTAGGCACGCCCTGGCATACGAGCAGTACTTC. Its protein is CSARHALAYEQYF.